These 12 T cell receptor beta chains share one sample of origin, sequenced in a study of blood T cells in healthy people across ages (dated by TCRdb to between 2014 and 2016). Receptor amplification or capture employed 5' RACE. The run used an Illumina HiSeq 2500. A second PCR of about 6 to 12 cycles was run with a J-beta primer mix and a sample-barcoded 5' primer. TCRdb reran the public reads through fastp at Q25 and MiXCR, keeping productive beta chains. CDR3 protein duplicates are merged, each entry listing the most common genes and DNA. The sample includes some 370,000 distinct CDR3 sequences, with roughly half observed a single time. Under 60% of the sample comes from the top ten. Sequencing was performed on blood. These receptors were obtained from a man in his fifties or sixties in good health.

This clonotype was recorded many times. This chain links TRBV6-2 or TRBV6-3 with TRBJ2-5, with TRBD2 as a possible D gene (5 bases). Trimming left V 6 bases short and J 1 base short, with 18 bases between. The germline V gene has CDR1 MNHEY and CDR2 SVGEGT. CDR3 length: 16 amino acids. Here the CDR3 reads CASRSGRGNRQETQYF. The CDR3 region has the DNA TGTGCCAGCAGAAGCGGACGCGGAAACCGCCAAGAGACCCAGTACTTC.

Only a few counts were recorded for this clonotype. The chain carries TRBV4-2 and TRBJ2-7; a possible D gene is TRBD2 (5 bases). Germline lookup yields CDR1 LGHNA and CDR2 YNFKEQ. With 4 bases removed from V and 0 bases from J, the gap between germline ends came to 16 bases. The CDR3 consists of 16 residues. CDR3 protein: CASSLGSGSVSYEQYF. In DNA form, the CDR3 reads TGTGCCAGCAGCCTAGGTTCGGGGTCGGTCTCCTACGAGCAGTACTTC.

This clonotype appeared a few times. V usage is TRBV20-1 and J usage is TRBJ2-1; 8 bases are a match to TRBD2. The germline gives CDR1 DFQATT, CDR2 SNEGSKA (reference sequence). V lost 1 base, J lost 2 bases, and 4 bases stayed unmatched. This CDR3 spans 15 amino acids. The CDR3, as DNA: TGCAGTGCTAGAGGGGGTAGCGGGGCCTACAATGAGCAGTTCTTC. Residues: CSARGGSGAYNEQFF.

The chain employs TRBV18 and TRBJ2-1; 13 bases map to TRBD2. Trimming took 5 bases from V and 6 from J; bases not matched to a gene: 4. CDR1 is KGHSH and CDR2 is LQKENI in the germline V gene. This CDR3 contains 15 residues. In DNA, the CDR3 is TGTGCCAGCTCAGCCGGGACTAGCGGGGTCAATGAGCAGTTCTTC. Protein product: CASSAGTSGVNEQFF.

This chain links TRBV28 with TRBJ1-5, with a weak D call TRBD1 (6 bases). Trimming removed 5 bases from V and 5 bases from J, with 13 bases in between. Per the germline V gene, CDR1 is MDHEN and CDR2 is SYDVKM. The CDR3 is made up of 14 amino acids. CDR3 sequence: CASSIRGSHQPQHF. In DNA form, the CDR3 reads TGTGCCAGCAGTATCAGGGGCAGCCATCAGCCCCAGCATTTT.

The chain recombines TRBV7-2 with TRBJ1-2, with D unresolved. The CDR3 spans 13 residues. In germline, CDR1 is SGHTA, CDR2 FQGNSA. Trimming removed 5 bases from V and 1 base from J, with 8 bases in between. The CDR3: CASSQDGNYGYTF. The DNA of the CDR3 is TGTGCCAGCAGCCAAGACGGTAACTATGGCTACACCTTC.

V usage is TRBV20-1 and J usage is TRBJ2-7, with 10 bases fitting TRBD1. The J segment lost 4 bases and the V segment lost 1 base, leaving 4 bases of the junction unmatched. Germline lookup yields CDR1 DFQATT and CDR2 SNEGSKA (reference sequence). This CDR3 comprises 14 residues. CDR3 protein: CSARGQGARYEQYF. CDR3 coding DNA: TGCAGTGCTAGAGGACAGGGGGCGCGGTACGAGCAGTACTTC.

This clonotype came up a few times. This chain connects TRBV20-1 to TRBJ1-2; D is uncertain. Germline V CDR1 and CDR2: DFQATT, SNEGSKA (reference sequence). CDR3 size: 12 residues. With 5 bases removed from V and 0 bases from J, the gap between germline ends came to 7 bases. The CDR3 nucleotides are TGCAGTGCTGCCAAAGCTAACTATGGCTACACCTTC. Protein: CSAAKANYGYTF.

Note on this clonotype: Relative to the germline gene, one junction end is altered; a read error may explain this. The chain employs TRBV20-1 and TRBJ1-1; no clear D. Germline CDR1 is DFQATT and CDR2 is SNEGSKA (reference sequence). The CDR3 contains 12 residues. In DNA, the CDR3 is TGCAGTGCTCCCCGGCAGCCGGCTGAGGCTTTCTTT. Translation gives CSAPRQPAEAFF.

In its sample, this clonotype was seen a few times. The chain carries TRBV29-1 and TRBJ2-1, with D possibly being TRBD1 (5 bases). CDR1 and CDR2 from the germline V gene are SQVTM and ANQGSEA. V lost 7 bases and J lost 2, with 15 bases in between. This CDR3 spans 14 amino acids. The CDR3 nucleotides read TGCAGCGCCTACAGGTCACGGACCTACAATGAGCAGTTCTTC. Its protein product is CSAYRSRTYNEQFF.

A few counts support this clonotype. The CDR3 DNA follows: TGTGCCAGCAGCAAAGACTCGACAGGGGACTATGGCTACACCTTC. Protein product: CASSKDSTGDYGYTF. This chain connects TRBV21-1 to TRBJ1-2; the table's D call, TRBD1, was not checked against the DNA. TRBV21-1 is a pseudogene. This CDR3 comprises 15 residues.

V is TRBV7-3 and J is TRBJ2-6; D is ambiguous. CDR1 is SGHTA and CDR2 is FQGTGA in the germline V gene. The CDR3 is 14 residues long. The V gene lost 1 base and the J gene lost 2 bases, with 3 bases spanning the gap. CDR3 loop: CASSLNPGANVLTF. The DNA for the CDR3 is TGTGCCAGCAGCTTAAATCCTGGGGCCAACGTCCTGACTTTC.